Presented here are 5 T cell receptor beta chains from one specimen sequenced in a study of memory CD4+ T cells and cytomegalovirus serostatus. Assay used: immunoSEQ multiplex PCR; TCRdb lists only in-frame clones, some missing. The table shows under 55,000 clones, with about 80% occurring only once. The sort gate was single viable CD3+CD4+CD8-CD45RO+ cells for memory CD4+ T cells. Sequencing was carried out using memory CD4+ T cells from blood. The receptors shown here come from an adult in good health and CMV-seronegative.

The J gene is TRBJ1-3, the V gene TRBV7-9, with 7 bases aligning to TRBD1. Losses at the gene ends were 5 bases for V and 1 base for J; bases not matched to a gene: 8. The length of the CDR3 is 16 residues. Germline V CDR1 and CDR2: SEHNR, FQNEAQ (reference sequence). The CDR3 protein is CASSLMGQRSGNTIYF. The CDR3 DNA is TGTGCCAGCAGCCTCATGGGACAGCGTTCTGGAAACACCATATATTTT. The complete variable domain, with remaining parts taken from reference TRBV7-9 and TRBJ1-3, reads DTGVSQNPRHKITKRGQNVTFRCDPISEHNRLYWYRQTLGQGPEFLTYFQNEAQLEKSRLLSDRFSAERPKGSFSTLEIQRTEQGDSAMYLCASSLMGQRSGNTIYFGEGSWLTVV.

The chain uses TRBV4-1 and TRBJ2-2, with D possibly matching TRBD1 (6 bases). This CDR3 spans 14 amino acids. Germline loops: CDR1 MGHRA, CDR2 YSYEKL. Trimming took off 0 bases at V and 7 bases at J, with 9 bases between the two ends. In DNA, the CDR3 is TGCGCCAGCAGCCAAGAACCAGGGGTCGGGGAGCTGTTTTTT. Translating it yields CASSQEPGVGELFF.

The chain combines TRBV18 with TRBJ1-2, with TRBD1 matching over 10 bases. Germline lookup yields CDR1 KGHSH and CDR2 LQKENI. J lost 2 bases, V lost 4 bases, and 7 bases had no gene match. The CDR3 spans 16 residues. The CDR3 nucleotides read TGTGCCAGCTCACGGATAAGGGACAGGGGAAACTATGGCTACACCTTC. It yields the protein CASSRIRDRGNYGYTF.

This clone was detected many times. The chain links TRBV25-1 to TRBJ1-2; unclear D gene. The CDR3 consists of 14 residues. The germline gives CDR1 MGHDK, CDR2 SYGVNS. The V end was cut by 2 bases, the J end by 3 bases, with 10 bases between. The CDR3 bases are TGTGCCAGCAGTGAACCCGGCAGGCACTATGGCTACACCTTC. This translates into CASSEPGRHYGYTF.

V is TRBV7-6 and J is TRBJ2-2; the D is unclear. V was trimmed by 4 bases and J by 1 base, leaving 16 bases between them. The CDR3 totals 17 residues. Germline assignment: CDR1 SGHVS and CDR2 FNYEAQ. The CDR3 nucleotides are TGTGCCAGCAGCTCCCCAGAGGCAGTGATGAACACCGGGGAGCTGTTTTTT. Protein sequence: CASSSPEAVMNTGELFF.